This T cell receptor (beta chain) is from a study of response to subunit inactivated influenza vaccine. TCRdb used MiXCR to reprocess the RT-PCR reads, holding one entry per CDR3 protein. The sample contains about 540,000 distinct CDR3 sequences, around 25% of which appear only once. V lost 2 bases, J lost 4 bases, and 14 bases lay in between. CDR3 size: 15 residues. From germline, CDR1 is MDHEN and CDR2 SYDVKM. This clonotype was observed a handful of times. A further study also used this sample, focusing on T cells expressing NK-cell markers. That investigation notes: A 5'RACE template switching approach incorporating UMIs was used to make TCR beta cDNA. Several of the donors also had these clonotypes leading their CD3+CD56-NKG2C+ fraction.

Here the sequenced sample was CD4+ T cells sorted from PBMCs, taken approximately 12 days after vaccination. The TCR sequence derives from a man in his fifties who received an inactivated influenza vaccine. The V and J genes are TRBV28 and TRBJ2-5; tentative D call: TRBD1 (6 bases). DNA of the CDR3: TGTGCCAGCAGTTTAGGGACAAGGGTGGGAGAGACCCAGTACTTC. This sequence encodes CASSLGTRVGETQYF.